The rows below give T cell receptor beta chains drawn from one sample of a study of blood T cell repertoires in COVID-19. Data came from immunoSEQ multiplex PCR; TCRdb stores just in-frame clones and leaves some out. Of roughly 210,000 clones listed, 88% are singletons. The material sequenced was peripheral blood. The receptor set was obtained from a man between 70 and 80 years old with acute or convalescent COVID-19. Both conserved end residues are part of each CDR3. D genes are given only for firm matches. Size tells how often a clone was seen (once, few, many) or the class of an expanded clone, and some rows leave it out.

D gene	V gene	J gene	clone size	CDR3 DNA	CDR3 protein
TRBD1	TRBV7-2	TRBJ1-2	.	TGTGCCAGCAGCTTTGACAGGGGGGACTATGGCTACACCTTC	CASSFDRGDYGYTF
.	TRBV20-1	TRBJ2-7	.	TGCAGTGCTAGTTTTTTGGGACACCAGCAGGGATTGGGAGAGCAGTACTTC	CSASFLGHQQGLGEQYF
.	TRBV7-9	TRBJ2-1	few	TGTGCCAGCAGCCCGACTAGCTACAATGAGCAGTTCTTC	CASSPTSYNEQFF
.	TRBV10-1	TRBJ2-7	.	TGCGCCAGCATCCGCGAACCGGACAGAAGCTACGAGCAGTACTTC	CASIREPDRSYEQYF
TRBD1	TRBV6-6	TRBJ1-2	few	TGTGCCAGCAGGCCCGGACAGGACTATGGCTACACCTTC	CASRPGQDYGYTF
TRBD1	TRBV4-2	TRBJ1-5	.	TGTGCCAGCAGCCAAGATCAGGTGGCAGGGGGCGAGTTTCAGCCCCAGCATTTT	CASSQDQVAGGEFQPQHF
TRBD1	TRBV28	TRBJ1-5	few	TGTGCCAGCAGTCCGGGGACAGGTCAAAATCAGCCCCAGCATTTT	CASSPGTGQNQPQHF
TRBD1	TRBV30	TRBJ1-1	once	TGTGCCTGGAGTGTAGGGTCGTCAGGGGGCCGGAACACTGAAGCTTTCTTT	CAWSVGSSGGRNTEAFF
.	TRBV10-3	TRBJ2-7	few	TGTGCCACCACGGACGGAGGTTCCTACGAGCAGTACTTC	CATTDGGSYEQYF
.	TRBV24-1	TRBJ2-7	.	TGTGCCACCAGTGGTGGGCGTGCCGGACAATCCTACGAGCAGTACTTC	CATSGGRAGQSYEQYF
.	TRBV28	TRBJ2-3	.	TGTGCCACCTCCACCGGGCGGACTAGCACAGATACGCAGTATTTT	CATSTGRTSTDTQYF
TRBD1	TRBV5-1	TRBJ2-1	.	TGCGCCAGCAGCGGGGGACAGGGGGCCTACAATGAGCAGTTCTTC	CASSGGQGAYNEQFF
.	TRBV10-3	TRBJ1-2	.	TGTGCCATCAGTGACCGTCAGACAGGCTACACCTTC	CAISDRQTGYTF
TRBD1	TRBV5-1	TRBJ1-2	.	TGCGCCAGCAGCTTTGGGGGACAGGGTGGCTACACCTTC	CASSFGGQGGYTF
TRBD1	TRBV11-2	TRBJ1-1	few	TGTGCCAGCAGCTTAACACAGGGGATCACTGAAGCTTTCTTT	CASSLTQGITEAFF
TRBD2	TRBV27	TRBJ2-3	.	TGTGCCAGCAGGGGACTAGCGGTAAACTATGTCACAGATACGCAGTATTTT	CASRGLAVNYVTDTQYF
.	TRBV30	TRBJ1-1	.	TGTGCCTGGAGTGTTAACTCCCCCGAAGCTTTCTTT	CAWSVNSPEAFF
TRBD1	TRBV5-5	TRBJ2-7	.	TGTGCCAGCAGCTCCTTATCCAGGGGGCTTGCCGAGCAGTACTTC	CASSSLSRGLAEQYF
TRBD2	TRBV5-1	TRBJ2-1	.	TGCGCCAGCAGCTTACAACCCGGGACTAGCATTAGCAATGAGCAGTTCTTC	CASSLQPGTSISNEQFF
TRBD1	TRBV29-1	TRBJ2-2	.	TGCAGCGTCGATACAGGGGGGAATGGGGAGCTGTTTTTT	CSVDTGGNGELFF
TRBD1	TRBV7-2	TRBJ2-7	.	TGTGCCAGCAGCTACCGGGACAGGGTCTACGAGCAGTACTTC	CASSYRDRVYEQYF
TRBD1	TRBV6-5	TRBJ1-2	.	TGTGCCAGCAGTTACCTCAGGACAGGGGACTATGGCTACACCTTC	CASSYLRTGDYGYTF
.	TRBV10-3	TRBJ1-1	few	TGTGCCATCAAACAGGGTGATGCCATGAACACTGAAGCTTTCTTT	CAIKQGDAMNTEAFF
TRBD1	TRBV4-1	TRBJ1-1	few	TGCGCCAGCAGCCCCCGGACAGGGCGGGACACTGAAGCTTTCTTT	CASSPRTGRDTEAFF
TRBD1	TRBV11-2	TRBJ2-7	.	TGTGCCAGCAGCTCCCTTGAGGGACAGGGGTCCTACGAGCAGTACTTC	CASSSLEGQGSYEQYF
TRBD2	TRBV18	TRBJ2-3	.	TGTGCCAGCTCACCGGGACTAGCGGGAGGTCGAGATACGCAGTATTTT	CASSPGLAGGRDTQYF
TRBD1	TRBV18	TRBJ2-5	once	TGTGCCAGCTCACCACCGGGACAGGTCCAAGAGACCCAGTACTTC	CASSPPGQVQETQYF
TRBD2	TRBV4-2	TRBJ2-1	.	TGTGCCAGCAGCCAAGAGATGGCGGGAGGCCCCAATGAGCAGTTCTTC	CASSQEMAGGPNEQFF
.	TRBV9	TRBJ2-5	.	TGTGCCAGCAGCGACTTGAACCAAGAGACCCAGTACTTC	CASSDLNQETQYF
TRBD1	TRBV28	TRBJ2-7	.	TGTGCCAGCAGTGGACAGGTCTACGAGCAGTACTTC	CASSGQVYEQYF
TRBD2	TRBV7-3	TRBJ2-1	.	TGTGCCAGCAGGGGAGGCGGGAGGCCCTACAATGAGCAGTTCTTC	CASRGGGRPYNEQFF
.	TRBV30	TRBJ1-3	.	TGTGCCTGGAGAGGAATCCGACAATTCTCTGGAAACACCATATATTTT	CAWRGIRQFSGNTIYF
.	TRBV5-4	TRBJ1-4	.	TGTGCCAGCAGCGCTTGGGGAGGTCTACGTGATGAAAAACTGTTTTTT	CASSAWGGLRDEKLFF
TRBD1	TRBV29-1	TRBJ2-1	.	TGCAGCGTTACAGGGGGGAGCTCCTACAATGAGCAGTTCTTC	CSVTGGSSYNEQFF
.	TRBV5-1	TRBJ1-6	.	TGCGCCAGCAGCCGGGAGACCGCCCTTAATTCACCCCTCCACTTT	CASSRETALNSPLHF
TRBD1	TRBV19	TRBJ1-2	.	TGTGCCACTACCTTGGACAGGGCGAATGGCTACACCTTC	CATTLDRANGYTF
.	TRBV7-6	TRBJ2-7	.	TGTGCCAGCAGCTTAGTTCGCGGAGGGGAGCAGTACTTC	CASSLVRGGEQYF
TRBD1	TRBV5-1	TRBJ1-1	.	TGCGCCAGCAGCTTGACTGGACAGGGGTACACTGAAGCTTTCTTT	CASSLTGQGYTEAFF
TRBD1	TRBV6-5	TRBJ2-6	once	TGTGCCAGCAGTTTAGACGGGACAGGTGGGGCCAACGTCCTGACTTTC	CASSLDGTGGANVLTF
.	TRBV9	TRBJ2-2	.	TGTGCCAGCAGCGTAACTACCCCCAGCGGGGAGCTGTTTTTT	CASSVTTPSGELFF
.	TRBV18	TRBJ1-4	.	TGTGCCAGCTCACAGACAGGATTTAATGAAAAACTGTTTTTT	CASSQTGFNEKLFF
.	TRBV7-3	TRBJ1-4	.	TGTGCCAGCAGCCGAGCGGGACGCCCTGAAAAACTGTTTTTT	CASSRAGRPEKLFF
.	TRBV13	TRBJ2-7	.	TGTGCCAGCAGCTCCCGACGGACTGAGCAGTACTTC	CASSSRRTEQYF
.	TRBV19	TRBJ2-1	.	TGTGCCAGTAGTCTCGGACTCTACAATGAGCAGTTCTTC	CASSLGLYNEQFF
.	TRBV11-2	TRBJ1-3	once	TGTGCCAGCAGCTTTTCCCCTTCCTCTGGAAACACCATATATTTT	CASSFSPSSGNTIYF
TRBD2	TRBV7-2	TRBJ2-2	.	TGTGCCAGCCGGGGACTAGCGGGAGCCGCCGGGGAGCTGTTTTTT	CASRGLAGAAGELFF
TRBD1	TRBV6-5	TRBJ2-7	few	TGTGCCAGCAGTACCCAGGGGACAGGGGTTGAGCAGTACTTC	CASSTQGTGVEQYF
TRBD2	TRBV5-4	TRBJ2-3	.	TGTGCCAGCAGCTTGGCCATAATAGCGGGGCACACAGATACGCAGTATTTT	CASSLAIIAGHTDTQYF
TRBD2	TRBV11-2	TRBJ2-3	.	TGTGCCAGCAGCTTAGGGGGGGCGGGAGGCCGTTCAGATACGCAGTATTTT	CASSLGGAGGRSDTQYF
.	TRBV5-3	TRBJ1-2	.	TGTGCCAGAAGTGGAGACAGGCAGCTGAGAGCCCGTTATGGCTACACCTTC	CARSGDRQLRARYGYTF
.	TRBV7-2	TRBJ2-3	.	TGTGCCAGCAGCACCCGCGGGGGCACAGATACGCAGTATTTT	CASSTRGGTDTQYF
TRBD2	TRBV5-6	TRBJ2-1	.	TGTGCCAGCAGCCTGGGGGTAGCGGGACAACTCAACAATGAGCAGTTCTTC	CASSLGVAGQLNNEQFF